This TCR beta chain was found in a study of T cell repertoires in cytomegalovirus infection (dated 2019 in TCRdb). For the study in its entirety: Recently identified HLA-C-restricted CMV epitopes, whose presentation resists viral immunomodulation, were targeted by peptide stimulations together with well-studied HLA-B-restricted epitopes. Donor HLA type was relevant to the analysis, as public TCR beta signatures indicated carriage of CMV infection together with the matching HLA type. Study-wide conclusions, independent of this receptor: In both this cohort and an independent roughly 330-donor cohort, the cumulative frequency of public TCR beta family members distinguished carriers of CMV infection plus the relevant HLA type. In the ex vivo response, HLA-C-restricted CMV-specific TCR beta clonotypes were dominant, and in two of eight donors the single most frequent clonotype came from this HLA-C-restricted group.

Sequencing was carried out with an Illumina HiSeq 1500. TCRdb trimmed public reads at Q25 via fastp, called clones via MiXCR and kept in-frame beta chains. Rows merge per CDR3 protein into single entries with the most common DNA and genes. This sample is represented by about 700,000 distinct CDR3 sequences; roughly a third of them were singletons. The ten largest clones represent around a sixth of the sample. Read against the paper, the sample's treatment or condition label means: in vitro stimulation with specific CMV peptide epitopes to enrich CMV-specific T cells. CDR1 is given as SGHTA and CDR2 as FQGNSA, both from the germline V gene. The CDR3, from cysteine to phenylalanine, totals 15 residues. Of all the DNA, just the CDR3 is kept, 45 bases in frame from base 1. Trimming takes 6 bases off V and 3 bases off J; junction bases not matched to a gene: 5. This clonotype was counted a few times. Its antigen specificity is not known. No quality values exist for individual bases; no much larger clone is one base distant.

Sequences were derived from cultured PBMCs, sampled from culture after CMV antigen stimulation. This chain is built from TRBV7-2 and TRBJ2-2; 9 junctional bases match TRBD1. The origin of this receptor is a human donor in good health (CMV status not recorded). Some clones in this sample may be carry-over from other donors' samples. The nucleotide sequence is TGTGCCAGCAGGCGGGACAGGGTTGACACCGGGGAGCTGTTTTTT. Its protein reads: CASRRDRVDTGELFF.